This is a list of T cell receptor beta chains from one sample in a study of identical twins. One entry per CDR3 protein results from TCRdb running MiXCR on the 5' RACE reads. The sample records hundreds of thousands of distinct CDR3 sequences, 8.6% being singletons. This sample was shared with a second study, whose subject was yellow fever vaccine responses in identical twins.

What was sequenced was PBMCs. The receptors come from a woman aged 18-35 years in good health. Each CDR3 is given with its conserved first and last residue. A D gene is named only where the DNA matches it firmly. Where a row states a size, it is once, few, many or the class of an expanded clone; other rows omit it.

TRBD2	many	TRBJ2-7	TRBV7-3	TGTGCCAGCAGCCGGCAGCCGGGAGGAGCGTACGAGCAGTACTTC	CASSRQPGGAYEQYF
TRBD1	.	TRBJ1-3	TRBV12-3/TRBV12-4	TGTGCCAGCAAAAGACAGGGGACCGACTACACCATATATTTT	CASKRQGTDYTIYF
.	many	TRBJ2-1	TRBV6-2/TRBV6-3	TGTGCCAGCAGTTACTCCACAGGAAAGGAAAATGAGCAGTTCTTC	CASSYSTGKENEQFF
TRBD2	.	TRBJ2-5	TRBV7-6	TGTGCCAGCAGCTTAGCCCCGGGACTAGCGGGGGGGAAGGGGACCCAGTACTTC	CASSLAPGLAGGKGTQYF
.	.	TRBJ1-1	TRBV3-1	TGTGCCAGCAGCCATCGACAGCGTTTGAACACTGAAGCTTTCTTT	CASSHRQRLNTEAFF
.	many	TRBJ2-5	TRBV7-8	TGTGCCAGCAGCTTAGGTGGGGTGGAGGTGGTCCAGTACTTC	CASSLGGVEVVQYF
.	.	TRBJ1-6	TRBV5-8	TGTGCCAGCAGTCTGCCCGGGGCCAATTCACCCCTCCACTTT	CASSLPGANSPLHF
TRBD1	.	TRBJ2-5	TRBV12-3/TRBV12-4	TGTGCCAGCAGTATGGTACAGGGGATTGAGACCCAGTACTTC	CASSMVQGIETQYF
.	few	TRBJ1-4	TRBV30	TGTGCCTGGAGTGTTACACCGGCCCCCCTACCACGGGGACTGTTTTTT	CAWSVTPAPLPRGLFF
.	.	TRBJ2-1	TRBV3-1	TGTGCCAGCAGCCCTCCGGGGGAGCTGACTGCCTACAATGAGCAGTTCTTC	CASSPPGELTAYNEQFF
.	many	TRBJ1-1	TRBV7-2	TGTGCCAGCAGCTTAGCGTTAATAGGACCCACTGAAGCTTTCTTT	CASSLALIGPTEAFF
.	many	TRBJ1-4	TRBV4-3	TGCGCCAGCAGCCAAGATAATGCAGTCCCGTTTTTT	CASSQDNAVPFF
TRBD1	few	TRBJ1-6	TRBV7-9	TGTGCCAGCAGCTTGACCGGGACAGGGTCCTCACCCCTCCACTTT	CASSLTGTGSSPLHF
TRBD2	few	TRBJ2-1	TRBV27	TGTGCCAGCGGGGAGCTGGCCGGGAGGCTATACAATGAGCAGTTCTTC	CASGELAGRLYNEQFF
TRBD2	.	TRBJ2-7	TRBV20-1	TGCAGTGCTCCTAGCGGAACCGCCTACGAGCAGTACTTC	CSAPSGTAYEQYF
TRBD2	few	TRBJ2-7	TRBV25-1	TGTGCCAGCGGCGGGAGAGGGGTTAACGAGCAGTACTTC	CASGGRGVNEQYF
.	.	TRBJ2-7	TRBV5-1	TGCGCCAGCAGCTTCTACTCGGGACCAGCCTACGAGCAGTACTTC	CASSFYSGPAYEQYF
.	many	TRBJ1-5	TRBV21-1	TGTGCCAGCAGTGAACAGGGGAAGTGGAATCAGCCCCAGCATTTT	CASSEQGKWNQPQHF
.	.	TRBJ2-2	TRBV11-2	TGTGCCAGCAGCTTTCCGAGTGAGGCGGTTATGACCGGGGAGCTGTTTTTT	CASSFPSEAVMTGELFF
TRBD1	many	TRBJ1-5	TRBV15	TGTGCCACCAGCAGAGATGGAGGGGGCTCTCAGCCCCAGCATTTT	CATSRDGGGSQPQHF
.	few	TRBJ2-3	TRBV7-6	TGTGCCAGCAGCTTAGCCGACGCGGGCACAGATACGCAGTATTTT	CASSLADAGTDTQYF
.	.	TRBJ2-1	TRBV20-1	TGCAGTGCTAGAGTTTTAAAGGGGCAAGCCTACAATGAGCAGTTCTTC	CSARVLKGQAYNEQFF
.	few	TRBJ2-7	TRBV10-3	TGTGCCATCAGTGAAAATCTTGGGGGAAACTACGAGCAGTACTTC	CAISENLGGNYEQYF
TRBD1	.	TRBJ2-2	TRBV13	TGTGCCAGCAGCCCAAGGACAGGGGGAGCCGGGGAGCTGTTTTTT	CASSPRTGGAGELFF
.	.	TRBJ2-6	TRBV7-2	TGTGCCAGCAGCTTAGCCCCTGGGCGCGGGGCCAACGTCCTGACTTTC	CASSLAPGRGANVLTF
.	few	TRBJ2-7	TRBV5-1	TGCGCCAGCAGCGCCGGGACTTTACCCCTGGAGCAGTACTTC	CASSAGTLPLEQYF
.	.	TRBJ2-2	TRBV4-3	.	CASSQVVAWGGELFFF
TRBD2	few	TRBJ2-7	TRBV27	TGTGCCAGCAGTAAATCCCAAGGACTAGCGGGAGCTGCAGCCTACGAGCAGTACTTC	CASSKSQGLAGAAAYEQYF
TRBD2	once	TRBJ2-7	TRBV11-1	TGTGCCAGCAGCTTCTCGGGACTAGCGGGAGGAGGTATGGACGAGCAGTACTTC	CASSFSGLAGGGMDEQYF
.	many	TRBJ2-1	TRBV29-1	TGCAGCGTTGAAAATCCCGGGGTCTACAATGAGCAGTTCTTC	CSVENPGVYNEQFF
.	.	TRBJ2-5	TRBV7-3	TGTGCCAGCAGCTCAATAGTAGGGGCAGGGACCCAGTACTTC	CASSSIVGAGTQYF
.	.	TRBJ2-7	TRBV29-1	TGCAGCGTTGAACTGGCGGACGGTGATACCTACGAGCAGTACTTC	CSVELADGDTYEQYF
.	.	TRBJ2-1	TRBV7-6	TGTGCCAGCAGCTCCAGGGTTTTCAATGAGCAGTTCTTC	CASSSRVFNEQFF
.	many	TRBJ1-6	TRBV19	TGTGCCAGTAGCAGGGACAATGAGGTTTCACCCCTCCACTTT	CASSRDNEVSPLHF
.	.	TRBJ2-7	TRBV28	TGTGCCAGCAGTCCCCAGTCGACCCAAGGCTACGAGCAGTACTTC	CASSPQSTQGYEQYF
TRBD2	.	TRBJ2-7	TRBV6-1	TGTGCCAGCTCCTACAGGACTAGCGGGGGCTACGAGCAGTACTTC	CASSYRTSGGYEQYF
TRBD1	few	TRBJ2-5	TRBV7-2	TGTGCCAGCAGCTCCCGGACAGGGCCACAAGAGACCCAGTACTTC	CASSSRTGPQETQYF
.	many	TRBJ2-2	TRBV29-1	TGCAGCGGGAGCCTGGGCGGTACCGGGGAGCTGTTTTTT	CSGSLGGTGELFF
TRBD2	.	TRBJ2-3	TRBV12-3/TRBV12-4	TGTGCCAGCATCTCATTTTCGTCGGCGGGAGACACCAAGACGCAGTATTTT	CASISFSSAGDTKTQYF
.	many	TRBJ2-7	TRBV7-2	TGTGCCAGCAGCCCACAGATCTCCTACGAGCAGTACTTC	CASSPQISYEQYF
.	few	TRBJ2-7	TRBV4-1	TGCGCCAGCAGCCAATTCATTTCCCAGACTCTAGCCTCCTACGAGCAGTACTTC	CASSQFISQTLASYEQYF
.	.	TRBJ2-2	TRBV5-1	TGCGCCAGCAGCGGGGCCACCGGGGAGCTGTTTTTT	CASSGATGELFF
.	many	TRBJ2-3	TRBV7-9	TGTGCCAGCAGCTTTCCCGTGGACACAGATACGCAGTATTTT	CASSFPVDTDTQYF
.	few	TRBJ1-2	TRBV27	TGTGCCAGTGGGACACACACGATTAACTATGGCTACACCTTC	CASGTHTINYGYTF
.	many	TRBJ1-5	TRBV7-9	TGTGCCAGCAGCTTAGGGGAAGGACGCAATCAGCCCCAGCATTTT	CASSLGEGRNQPQHF
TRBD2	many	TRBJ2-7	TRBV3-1	TGTGCCAGCAGCACTCTAGCGGGATCGTACGAGCAGTACTTC	CASSTLAGSYEQYF
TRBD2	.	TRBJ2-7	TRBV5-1	TGCGCCAGCAGCTTGGAGTCTAGCGGGGGGGCATTCTACGAGCAGTACTTC	CASSLESSGGAFYEQYF
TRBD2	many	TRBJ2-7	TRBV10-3	TGTGCCATCTCTGGACTAGCGGGGGCGGGGGAGCAGTACTTC	CAISGLAGAGEQYF
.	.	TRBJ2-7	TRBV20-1	TGCAGTGCTAGAGACCCGGTGGACTTCTCCTACGAGCAGTACTTC	CSARDPVDFSYEQYF
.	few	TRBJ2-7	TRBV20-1	TGCAGTGCTAGCACGGGAGTGGTTCCCTACGAGCAGTACTTC	CSASTGVVPYEQYF
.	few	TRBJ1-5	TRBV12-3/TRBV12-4	TGTGCCAGCAGTTTAGAGCCCGGACCGGCGGGCAATCAGCCCCAGCATTTT	CASSLEPGPAGNQPQHF
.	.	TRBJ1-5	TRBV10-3	TGTGCCATCAGTGAGGGGGGCAATCAGCCCCAGCATTTT	CAISEGGNQPQHF
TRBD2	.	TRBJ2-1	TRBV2	TGTGCCAGCAGTGTGGGGCGGGGGGGCCCTAATGAGCAGTTCTTC	CASSVGRGGPNEQFF
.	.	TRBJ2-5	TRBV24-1	TGTGCCACCAGTGATTTTAGCCGGGACGGGGAGACCCAGTACTTC	CATSDFSRDGETQYF
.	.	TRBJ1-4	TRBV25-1	TGTGCCAGCAGCCCTCGGGGTAGGGGGTCTAATGAAAAACTGTTTTTT	CASSPRGRGSNEKLFF
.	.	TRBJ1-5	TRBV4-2	TGTGCCAGCAGCCAAGAAGCGGCCAGGGGCAATCAGCCCCAGCATTTT	CASSQEAARGNQPQHF
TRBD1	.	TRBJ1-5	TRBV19	TGTGCCAGTAGTATATGGGGGACAGGGGCGGCCAATCAGCCCCAGCATTTT	CASSIWGTGAANQPQHF